The rows below give T cell receptor beta chains drawn from one sample of a study of T cells after somatic rescue of genetic block. This table comes from immunoSEQ multiplex PCR, and its TCRdb copy is limited to in-frame clones, with some not included. The sample carries roughly 58,000 clones, roughly 96% recorded once. The sample was peripheral blood mononuclear cells (PBMCs). The source is a child younger than two. CDR3s include the opening cysteine and the closing phenylalanine or tryptophan. A D gene is named only where the DNA matches it firmly. Rows give clone size only sometimes, using once, few, many, or a class for an expanded clone.

TRBV6-6	-	TRBD2	TRBJ2-1	CASSGTSYNEQFF	TGTGCCAGTTCCGGGACTAGTTACAATGAGCAGTTCTTC
TRBV9	once	-	TRBJ2-1	CASSPDYNEQFF	TGTGCCAGCAGCCCGGACTACAATGAGCAGTTCTTC
TRBV11-2	-	-	TRBJ2-7	CASSLEGSGRYEQYF	TGTGCCAGCAGCTTAGAGGGGTCAGGGAGGTACGAGCAGTACTTC
TRBV6-1	once	-	TRBJ1-1	CASSVINTEAFF	TGTGCCAGCAGTGTAATCAACACTGAAGCTTTCTTT
TRBV4-2	-	-	TRBJ2-7	CASSQEGYEQYF	TGTGCCAGCAGCCAAGAGGGTTACGAGCAGTACTTC
TRBV2	-	-	TRBJ2-2	CASSEGHTGELFF	TGTGCCAGCAGTGAGGGACACACCGGGGAGCTGTTTTTT
TRBV10-3	-	TRBD1	TRBJ2-5	CAISFDRGETQYF	TGTGCCATCAGTTTCGACAGGGGGGAGACCCAGTACTTC
TRBV5-5	-	-	TRBJ1-2	CASSLVGPGGYTF	TGTGCCAGCAGCTTGGTAGGTCCAGGGGGCTACACCTTC
TRBV7-9	-	-	TRBJ1-1	CASSLGQNTEAFF	TGTGCCAGCAGCTTGGGACAGAACACTGAAGCTTTCTTT
TRBV5-6	once	TRBD1	TRBJ1-5	CASSSSTGDGNQPQHF	TGTGCCAGCAGCTCTTCCACAGGGGATGGCAATCAGCCCCAGCATTTT
TRBV10-3	-	TRBD2	TRBJ2-7	CAIGRLAGLSYEQYF	TGTGCCATCGGCAGACTAGCGGGGCTTTCCTACGAGCAGTACTTC
TRBV11-2	-	TRBD1	TRBJ2-7	CASSSGTGPYEQYF	TGTGCCAGCAGCTCAGGGACAGGCCCTTACGAGCAGTACTTC
TRBV11-1	-	TRBD2	TRBJ2-5	CASSPSGGEETQYF	TGTGCCAGCAGCCCGTCGGGGGGGGAGGAGACCCAGTACTTC
TRBV5-1	-	-	TRBJ2-7	CASSLLQPIYYEQYF	TGCGCCAGCAGCTTATTACAGCCCATTTACTACGAGCAGTACTTC
TRBV4-1	-	-	TRBJ2-1	CASSPERDEQFF	TGCGCCAGCAGCCCCGAGCGGGATGAGCAGTTCTTC
TRBV6-6	-	TRBD2	TRBJ2-7	CASSALAGDFYEQYF	TGTGCCAGCAGCGCCCTAGCGGGAGACTTCTACGAGCAGTACTTC
TRBV7-3	-	-	TRBJ2-3	CASSLTPAGIMADTQYF	TGTGCCAGCAGCTTAACCCCTGCGGGAATTATGGCAGATACGCAGTATTTT
TRBV4-1	-	-	TRBJ1-4	CASSLTVVQRGEKLFF	TGCGCCAGCAGCCTTACAGTGGTGCAGAGAGGGGAAAAACTGTTTTTT
TRBV4-3	-	TRBD2	TRBJ2-1	CASSQEDSGRSYNEQFF	TGCGCCAGCAGCCAAGAAGATAGCGGGAGGTCCTACAATGAGCAGTTCTTC
TRBV9	-	-	TRBJ1-3	CASSVGESGNTIYF	TGTGCCAGCAGCGTAGGGGAGTCTGGAAACACCATATATTTT
TRBV11-2	-	-	TRBJ2-1	CASSLDGHEQFF	TGTGCCAGCAGCTTAGACGGACATGAGCAGTTCTTC
TRBV7-2	-	TRBD1	TRBJ1-1	CASSSRTGPAFF	TGTGCCAGCAGCTCTCGGACAGGGCCCGCTTTCTTT
TRBV27	-	TRBD1	TRBJ1-5	CASRTGGGNQPQHF	TGTGCCAGCCGGACAGGGGGCGGCAATCAGCCCCAGCATTTT
TRBV5-6	-	-	TRBJ2-5	CASSKRRGETQYF	TGTGCCAGCAGCAAAAGGCGCGGGGAGACCCAGTACTTC
TRBV13	-	-	TRBJ2-7	CASSLGGEQYF	TGTGCCAGCAGCTTAGGGGGCGAGCAGTACTTC
TRBV5-4	-	TRBD1	TRBJ1-5	CASSQGQGNQPQHF	TGTGCCAGCAGCCAAGGACAGGGCAATCAGCCCCAGCATTTT
TRBV6-1	-	-	TRBJ2-2	CASSATVNTGELFF	TGTGCCAGCAGTGCGACTGTGAACACCGGGGAGCTGTTTTTT
TRBV6-1	once	-	TRBJ1-1	CASSAPGRGREAFF	TGTGCCAGCAGTGCTCCCGGCCGCGGTCGCGAAGCTTTCTTT
TRBV28	-	-	TRBJ1-4	CASSPRLTNEKLFF	TGTGCCAGCAGTCCCAGGCTAACTAATGAAAAACTGTTTTTT
TRBV5-4	-	TRBD1	TRBJ1-1	CASSGDRGWVSTEAFF	TGTGCCAGCAGCGGGGACAGGGGGTGGGTGAGCACTGAAGCTTTCTTT
TRBV29-1	once	TRBD1	TRBJ2-5	CSVAGTDQETQYF	TGCAGCGTCGCCGGGACAGACCAAGAGACCCAGTACTTC
TRBV20-1	-	-	TRBJ2-7	CSAGLHEQYF	TGCAGTGCAGGACTACACGAGCAGTACTTC
TRBV9	-	TRBD2	TRBJ2-7	CASSVGAGVYEQYF	TGTGCCAGCAGCGTAGGGGCGGGAGTCTACGAGCAGTACTTC